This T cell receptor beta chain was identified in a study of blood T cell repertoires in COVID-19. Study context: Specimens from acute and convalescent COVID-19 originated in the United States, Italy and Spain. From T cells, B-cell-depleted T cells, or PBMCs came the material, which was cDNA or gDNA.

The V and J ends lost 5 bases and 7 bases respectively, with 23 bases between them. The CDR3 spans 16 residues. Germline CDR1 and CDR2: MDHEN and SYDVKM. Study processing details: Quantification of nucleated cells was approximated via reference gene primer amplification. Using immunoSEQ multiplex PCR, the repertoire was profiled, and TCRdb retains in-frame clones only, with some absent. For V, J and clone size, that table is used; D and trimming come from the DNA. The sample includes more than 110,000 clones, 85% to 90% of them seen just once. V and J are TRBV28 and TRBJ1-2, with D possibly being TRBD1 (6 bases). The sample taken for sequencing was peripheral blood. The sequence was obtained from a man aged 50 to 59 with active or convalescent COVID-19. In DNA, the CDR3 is TGTGCCAGCAGTGAAAAAGGGAGCCAGACAGGATCTGGCTACACCTTC. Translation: CASSEKGSQTGSGYTF.